This TCR beta chain is from a study of beta chain features in type 1 diabetes. Via CD45RO/CCR7/CD25/CD127/CD95/CD27, cells of the CD4+ naive, central memory, regulatory and stem cell-like memory subsets were sorted. TCRB transcripts that were expressed got sequenced, as all of the isolated RNA had been reverse transcribed. The protocol was immunoSEQ multiplex PCR, while the TCRdb copy is restricted to in-frame clones and leaves out a portion. This table has more than 250,000 clones, roughly 22% appearing once. Germline CDR1 and CDR2: SGHTA and FQGTGA. The CDR3 runs to 13 residues. V was clipped by 3 bases and J by 1 base, with 6 bases between them. Findings and limits, study-wide: All four CD4+ subsets of Type 1 diabetes patients contained TCRB CDR3s that were moderately but significantly shorter. Amplification by PCR could prefer shorter templates, with the same effect in patients and controls. An over-representation of cells with high TCR expression could result from cDNA sequencing.

This clone was counted only a few times. Its antigen is still unknown. The sample holds other DNA sequences that translate to the same CDR3. The sample was naive CD4+ T cells from blood. The receptor was derived from a woman aged 35 to 49 with type 1 diabetes. The J gene is TRBJ1-1, the V gene TRBV7-3, with D perhaps matching TRBD1 (5 bases). The CDR3 DNA follows: TGTGCCAGCAGCTTGACAGCGAACACTGAAGCTTTCTTT. Translating gives CASSLTANTEAFF.